The 2 T cell receptor beta chains given below trace back to one sample, sequenced in a study of human T cells and chemical hapten exposure. Time point: patch test 3, about 24 weeks after DPC sensitization. Treatment reported: therapeutic diphenylcyclopropenone sensitization with weekly scalp DPC. TCRdb analysed the RACE reads with MiXCR anew, one entry per CDR3 protein. The sample lists 85,000 to 100,000 distinct CDR3 sequences, 25% to 30% seen once, with around a tenth in the top ten. The input for sequencing was whole blood, taken in connection with sensitization to the hapten diphenylcyclopropenone (DPC). The source is a man aged 40-49 years with alopecia areata. Some clones in this sample may be carry-over from other donors' samples.

This clonotype was seen a few times. The gene calls are TRBV6-1 and TRBJ2-7, with 8 positions matching TRBD1. The germline V gene has CDR1 MNHNS and CDR2 SASEGT. The V and J ends lost 5 bases and 2 bases, in that order; junction bases with no gene match: 8. The CDR3 has 15 residues. The CDR3 sequence is CASSLGQGVPYEQYF. The CDR3 DNA follows: TGTGCCAGCAGTCTTGGACAGGGAGTCCCCTACGAGCAGTACTTC.

This chain uses TRBV7-2 with TRBJ2-3; no definite D call. The V end was cut by 5 bases, the J end by 0 bases, with 12 bases between. CDR1 and CDR2 from the germline V gene are SGHTA and FQGNSA. This CDR3 comprises 15 residues. CDR3 DNA: TGTGCCAGCAGCACTCAGAGGCTGAGCACAGATACGCAGTATTTT. Translation gives CASSTQRLSTDTQYF.